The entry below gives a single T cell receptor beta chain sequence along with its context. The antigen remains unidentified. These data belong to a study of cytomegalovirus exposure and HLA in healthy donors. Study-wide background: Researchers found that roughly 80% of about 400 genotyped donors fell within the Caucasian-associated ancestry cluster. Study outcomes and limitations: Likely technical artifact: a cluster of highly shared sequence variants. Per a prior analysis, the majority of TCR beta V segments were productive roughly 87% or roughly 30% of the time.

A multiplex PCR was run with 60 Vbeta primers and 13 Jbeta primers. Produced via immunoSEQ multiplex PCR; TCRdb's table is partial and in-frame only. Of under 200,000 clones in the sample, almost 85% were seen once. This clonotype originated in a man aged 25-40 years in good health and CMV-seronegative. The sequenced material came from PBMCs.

The CDR3 loop is CASSVGAGVTDTQYF. CDR3 DNA sequence: TGTGCCAGCAGCGTGGGAGCGGGAGTCACAGATACGCAGTATTTT. The J gene is TRBJ2-3, the V gene TRBV11-2, with 8 bases fitting TRBD2. The CDR3 consists of 15 residues. The germline V gene encodes CDR1 SGHAT and CDR2 FQNNGV. The V gene end was trimmed by 5 bases and the J gene end by 2 bases; junction bases not matched to a gene: 6.